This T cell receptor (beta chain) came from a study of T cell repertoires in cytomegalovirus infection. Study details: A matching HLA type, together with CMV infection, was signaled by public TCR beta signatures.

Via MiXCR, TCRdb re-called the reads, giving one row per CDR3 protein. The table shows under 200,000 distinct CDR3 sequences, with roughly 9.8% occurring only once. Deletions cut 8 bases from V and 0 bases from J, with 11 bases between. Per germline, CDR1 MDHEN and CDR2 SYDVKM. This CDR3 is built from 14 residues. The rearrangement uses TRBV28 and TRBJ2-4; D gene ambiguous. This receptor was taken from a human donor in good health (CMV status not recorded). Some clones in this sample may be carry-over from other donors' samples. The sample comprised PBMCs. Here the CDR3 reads CASRNLLAKNIQYF. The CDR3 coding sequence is TGTGCCAGCCGAAATCTACTAGCCAAAAACATTCAGTACTTC.